The TCR beta chain under discussion was sequenced for a study of blood T cell repertoires in COVID-19. Study background: Donors in the United States, Italy and Spain gave samples during acute or convalescent COVID-19.

Data came from immunoSEQ multiplex PCR; TCRdb stores just in-frame clones and leaves some out. Altogether about 240,000 clones are present, around 87% being singletons, with the ten largest covering 5.5% to 9%. CDR3 length equals 13 residues. Germline V lookup: CDR1 LNHDA, CDR2 SQIVND (reference sequence). Trimming stripped 10 bases from V and 1 base from J, with 13 bases between. This sequence originates from a woman in her sixties or seventies with active or convalescent COVID-19. This chain connects TRBV19 to TRBJ1-1; a weak D match, TRBD1 (5 bases). The sequenced material came from peripheral blood. The CDR3 reads CATGAQQNTEAFF. The CDR3 DNA reads TGTGCCACTGGGGCACAGCAGAACACTGAAGCTTTCTTT.